Below, 14 T cell receptor delta chains from the same sample are listed, as sequenced in a study of gamma-delta T cells after stem cell transplantation. TCRdb fed the RT-PCR reads into CATT to redo clone calling. Of roughly 1,200 delta-chain clones detected, around 1.6% appear once; the ten largest clones hold under 60%. The sequencing input was gamma-delta T cells. These receptors were obtained from a human donor. It is not recorded whose cells these are; they may come from a transplant donor.

This clone was picked up a small number of times. The V and J genes are TRDV2 and TRDJ2, with 9 bases fitting TRDD3. The V and J ends lost 0 bases and 0 bases, in that order; junction bases with no gene match: 7. The CDR3 length is 18 residues. CDR1 is GEAIGNYY and CDR2 is EKD in the germline V gene. The CDR3 DNA reads as TGTGCCTGTGACACCTTGACTGGGGGACCCGCTTTGACAGCACAACTCTTCTTT. Amino acid sequence: CACDTLTGGPALTAQLFF.

To note about this clone: TCRdb attributes to this sequence the protein of a much larger clone, which differs from the DNA translation at residue 7; a read error is likely, and the protein displayed is translated from the DNA. The DNA of the CDR3 is TGTGCCTGTGACACCCTCGCTGGGGGACCCCCCCGAGAACACTTCCATAAACTCATCTTT. Translated: CACDTLAGGPPREHFHKLIF. The V and J genes are TRDV2 and TRDJ1; the match to TRDD3 covers 8 bases. CDR3 length equals 20 residues. Per the germline V gene, CDR1 is GEAIGNYY and CDR2 is EKD. With V trimmed by 0 bases and J by 6 bases, 23 bases remained unmatched.

About this clone itself: This DNA's translation differs at residues 4 and 19 from TCRdb's protein, which comes from a much larger clone; a read error is likely, and the protein shown is translated from the DNA. The chain carries TRDV2 and TRDJ3; TRDD3 agrees at 12 bases. This CDR3 is built from 21 residues. Germline assignment: CDR1 GEAIGNYY and CDR2 EKD. As DNA, the CDR3 is TGTGCCTGTGGCCCCGCGGAGGCTGGGGGATACGGCTCCTGGGACACCCGACAGACGTTTTTC. Translation: CACGPAEAGGYGSWDTRQTFF.

This clone was observed a handful of times. A far larger clone is one nucleotide away, so this likely arose from a read error. Distinct nucleotide sequences in the sample also encode this CDR3. The chain combines TRDV2 with TRDJ1; 13 bases are shared with TRDD3. With 4 bases clipped from V and 0 bases from J, the junction kept 10 bases outside the gene matches. This CDR3 contains 18 residues. Germline V lookup: CDR1 GEAIGNYY, CDR2 EKD. CDR3 sequence: CACDPVLGDTRNTDKLIF. CDR3 bases: TGTGCCTGTGATCCTGTACTGGGGGATACGCGAAACACCGATAAACTCATCTTT.

This chain links TRDV2 with TRDJ1; 8 positions match TRDD3. Germline V gives CDR1 GEAIGNYY, CDR2 EKD. V was clipped by 3 bases and J by 0 bases; unmatched bases: 11. The CDR3 has 17 residues. CDR3 DNA sequence: TGTGCCTGTGACCCCCTGGGGGAGACAAGGTACACCGATAAACTCATCTTT. Its protein is CACDPLGETRYTDKLIF.

As concerns this clone: A far larger clone is off by one base, so a read error is likely. Within the sample, other DNA sequences also encode this same CDR3. J is TRDJ1 and V is TRDV2, with D maybe TRDD3 (6 bases). The CDR3 runs 16 residues. Trimming took off 3 bases at V and 3 bases at J, with 19 bases between the two ends. Germline-derived CDR1 and CDR2 are GEAIGNYY and EKD. CDR3 DNA sequence: TGTGCCTGTGACGCCTTACTGGGTGATACTGCCGATAAACTCATCTTT. Translated, it gives CACDALLGDTADKLIF.

This clone turned up a few times. The protein that TCRdb holds for this DNA derives from a much larger clone and differs from the translated DNA at residues 4 and 10, which likely indicates a read error; the protein shown here is translated from the DNA. J is TRDJ1 and V is TRDV2; 8 bases line up with TRDD3. The CDR3 has 17 residues. Germline assignment: CDR1 GEAIGNYY and CDR2 EKD. The CDR3 reads CACHTVGLGVNTDKLIF. The DNA for the CDR3 is TGTGCCTGTCACACCGTCGGACTGGGGGTAAACACCGATAAACTCATCTTT.

This clone has only a few counts. A mismatch at residue 4 separates the TCRdb protein from the translated DNA, so the protein presented here was translated from the DNA. V and J are TRDV2 and TRDJ1; 7 positions agree with TRDD3. This CDR3 has 18 residues. CDR1 GEAIGNYY and CDR2 EKD come from the germline V gene. The CDR3, as DNA: TGTGCCTGTGGCACCGTATCAGGTACTGGGGTTAGAACCGATAAACTCACCTTT. It translates to CACGTVSGTGVRTDKLTF.

This clone was seen a few times. CDR3: CACDPVKGPVRDDKLIF. CDR3 DNA: TGTGCCTGTGACCCCGTGAAGGGACCTGTCCGGGACGATAAACTCATCTTT. V usage is TRDV2 and J usage is TRDJ1; no clear D. The CDR3 has 17 residues. Trimming took 3 bases from V and 4 from J, leaving 23 bases between them. The germline gives CDR1 GEAIGNYY, CDR2 EKD.

For this clone: The protein TCRdb gives is from a much larger clone and does not agree with this DNA's translation at residue 8, likely a read error; the protein shown here comes from the DNA. The chain couples TRDV2 to TRDJ3, with 8 bases identical to TRDD3. The junction had 4 bases not matched to a gene; V was cut back by 1 base and J by 0 bases. CDR3 length: 18 residues. Germline lookup yields CDR1 GEAIGNYY and CDR2 EKD. The CDR3 DNA reads as TGTGCCTGTGACACTGGGGGATCCGGCTCCTGGGACACCCGACAGATGTTTTTC. Its translation: CACDTGGSGSWDTRQMFF.

This clone ranks as large (0.1 to 1%). Other DNA sequences of this sample code for an identical CDR3. This chain joins TRDV2 and TRDJ3; 9 bases fit TRDD3. J lost 0 bases, V lost 0 bases, and 5 bases had no gene match. CDR3 size: 19 residues. Germline lookup yields CDR1 GEAIGNYY and CDR2 EKD. CDR3 in amino acids: CACDTGGYRSSWDTRQMFF. In nucleotides, the CDR3 is TGTGCCTGTGACACCGGGGGATACAGGAGCTCCTGGGACACCCGACAGATGTTTTTC.

In this sample, this clone turned up a few times. TCRdb's listed protein matches a much larger clone and diverges from this DNA's translation at residue 16, likely through a read error; the protein shown comes from the DNA. CDR3 coding DNA: TGTGCCTGTGACCCCATGCCCGGTCTGGGGGATACCGGAGGGTCTAACCTCATCTTT. It is translated as CACDPMPGLGDTGGSNLIF. No V gene was called, and the J gene is TRDJ1; the D call in the table, TRDD3, was not verified against the DNA. The CDR3 has 19 residues.

This chain connects TRDV1 to TRDJ1; a possible D gene is TRDD3 (6 bases). The CDR3 loop spans 19 amino acids. V was shortened by 0 bases and J by 0 bases, with 20 bases between the two germline ends. Germline-derived CDR1 and CDR2 are TSWWSYY and QGS. CDR3 nucleotides: TGTGCTCTTGGGGAACTTTACGGGGGACCGATCTATTACACCGATAAACTCATCTTT. It codes for CALGELYGGPIYYTDKLIF.

On this clone: The protein in TCRdb stems from a much larger clone and differs at residue 14 from this DNA's translation, likely a read error; here the protein is translated from the DNA. This chain links TRDV2 with TRDJ1; 12 bases match TRDD3. The CDR3 runs to 19 residues. Germline CDR1 GEAIGNYY, CDR2 EKD. Losses at the gene ends were 0 bases for V and 3 bases for J; bases not matched to a gene: 13. CDR3 region: CACDTVSTGGYTNADKLIF. The DNA of the CDR3 is TGTGCCTGTGACACCGTGAGCACTGGGGGATACACGAACGCCGATAAACTCATCTTT.